This TCR beta chain was obtained from a study of OX40 agonist ivuxolimab in advanced cancers. For the study at large: Three patients, one with hepatocellular carcinoma and two with cutaneous melanoma, achieved partial responses.

Regarding this clone: Its antigen is currently unknown.

General study results and limits: Some nonresponders also had low normalized T-cell clonal expansion. Among the lowest peripheral clonal expansion occurred in 0.1-3.0 mg/kg partial responders.

This table comes from immunoSEQ multiplex PCR, and its TCRdb copy is limited to in-frame clones, with some not included. The table includes approximately 82,000 clones, over 85% detected once. CDR3 length: 13 amino acids. Germline CDR1 is SGHDT and CDR2 is YYEEEE. The V and J ends lost 2 bases and 6 bases respectively, with 8 bases between them. No patient had autoimmune disease or received systemic immunosuppression. The TCR comes from an adult with an advanced solid tumor such as melanoma, head and neck, liver or kidney cancer. The material was CD4+ or CD8+ T cells sorted from blood, obtained in a trial of the OX40 agonist ivuxolimab. This chain links TRBV5-6 with TRBJ2-2; D is unresolved. CDR3 coding DNA: TGTGCCAGCAGCTTTCGTGTCGCCGGGGAGCTGTTTTTT. The encoded protein is CASSFRVAGELFF. The full variable domain, its missing parts supplied by reference TRBV5-6 and TRBJ2-2, is DAGVTQSPTHLIKTRGQQVTLRCSPKSGHDTVSWYQQALGQGPQFIFQYYEEEERQRGNFPDRFSGHQFPNYSSELNVNALLLGDSALYLCASSFRVAGELFFGEGSRLTVL.